This T cell receptor beta chain originates from a study of T cell responses to AZD1222 COVID-19 vaccine. Germline V gene lookup returns CDR1 SGHKS and CDR2 YYEKEE (reference sequence). V lost 4 bases, J lost 7 bases, and 18 bases lay in between. CDR3 size: 16 residues. The sample holds a few counts of this clone. Measured with immunoSEQ multiplex PCR; TCRdb has only the in-frame clones, and not every one. Of about 82,000 clones listed, about nine tenths are singletons. This sample comprised peripheral blood, obtained 28 days after the second AZD1222 dose. The chain has TRBV5-5 and TRBJ1-6, with a weak D call TRBD1 (6 bases). This TCR derives from an adult who received the AZD1222 COVID-19 vaccine. In DNA, the CDR3 is TGTGCCAGCAGCCGCATCGGACAGCTGGAGAATTCACCCCTCCACTTT. Translation gives CASSRIGQLENSPLHF.